This TCR beta chain derives from a study of human T cells and chemical hapten exposure (dated by TCRdb to the early 2020s). Looking at the study overall: For sensitization, 2% DPC in acetone was applied to a 2 cm by 2 cm area of upper inner arm skin. Weekly therapeutic DPC doses were additionally applied to the scalp of patients throughout the roughly 24-week study period. Patch testing was done on the upper back using Finn chambers containing 0.01% DPC, and results were scored after 6 days according to International Contact Dermatitis Research Group standards. Most of the patients in the cohort were female, and the cohort covered alopecia areata with under or over 50% scalp involvement, alopecia totalis and alopecia universalis. Libraries were pooled for sequencing, and variation in per-sample TCR yields was attributed mainly to small differences in library volumes within the pool. The study tracked peripheral blood TCR repertoire changes in vivo during primary and secondary sensitization to the hapten diphenylcyclopropenone (DPC) in alopecia patients. Blood samples were taken from patients before sensitization (week 0) and at 2, 6 and about 24 weeks after DPC sensitization. For TCR sequencing, blood came from 25 to 35 alopecia patients at anywhere from one to four time points (pre-sensitization, 2, 6 and 24 weeks). Overall study results and their limits: DPC sensitization did not change the number of TCRs with a frequency above 1 in 1000, and there was no evidence of changes in global repertoire structure. Significantly more large CDR3 similarity clusters were formed by expanded TCRs than by pre-sensitization or healthy control sets, consistent with antigen-driven responses. All patients had alopecia, a presumed autoimmune disease, so their immune response might differ from that of healthy individuals. Patch test score was positively correlated with the number of PT1 expanded TCRs, with significance at thresholds 8, 16 and 32 but not at 4. After repeated subsampling, changes were observed in the strength of the expansion versus patch-test correlation and in the threshold at which the correlation became significant.

As encoded in the germline V gene, CDR1 is SGHRS while CDR2 is YFSETQ. Measured from the cysteine to the phenylalanine, the CDR3 is 14 residues long. Only the CDR3 region is kept as DNA, spanning 42 bases read in frame from base 1. V is shortened by 0 bases, J by 3 bases, and the region joining them spans 8 bases. This clonotype was seen more than once but under ten times. It lacks a known antigen. No base quality information exists; no much larger clone differs at one position. The time point label for this specimen denotes: patch test 2, 6 weeks after DPC sensitization. This sample's treatment or condition label indicates: therapeutic diphenylcyclopropenone sensitization with weekly scalp DPC. At each patch-test visit, blood was drawn before the patch test was applied. To be eligible, patients had to be aged 18 to 70, diagnosed with alopecia and judged suitable for DPC therapy, while pregnant patients were excluded. Total RNA was extracted from unfractionated whole blood that had been collected in Tempus Blood RNA tubes.

Libraries were prepared through RACE. The run used a NextSeq 500. During library preparation, unique molecular identifiers were attached to individual cDNA molecules so that TCRs could be counted quantitatively and reproducibly. Both TCR alpha and TCR beta chains were sequenced from each blood RNA sample. The authors processed their data as follows. A median of about 100,000 TCRs per sample was observed, with a range of roughly 23,224 to 700,000. The Decombinator software suite was used to annotate the V, J and CDR3 of the TCR reads. For PS versus PT1 abundance plots, all samples were subsampled to the same number of TCRs (28,000). TCRs were defined as expanded if absent before sensitization and observed at least eight times at the 2-week time point. TCRdb handled the public reads itself, with Q25 trimming in fastp and clone calling in MiXCR, and kept productive beta chains. Rows are unified per CDR3 protein, each entry keeping the most common DNA and genes. These V and J calls originate from TCRdb's pipeline instead of the authors' own analysis. Within this sample are about 70,000 distinct CDR3 sequences, with approximately 9% of them counted one time only. Roughly 3% of the sample comes from the top ten.

This sample comprised whole blood, obtained in connection with sensitization to the hapten diphenylcyclopropenone (DPC). The sequence is built from TRBV5-1 and TRBJ2-3; confidence is insufficient to name the D gene. The origin of this receptor is a woman in her fifties or sixties with alopecia areata. Some clones in this sample may be carry-over from other donors' samples. CDR3 region: CASSLEIGTDTQYF. The DNA reads TGCGCCAGCAGCTTGGAGATAGGGACAGATACGCAGTATTTT.